The 14 T cell receptor beta chains below were found in one sample sequenced in a study of blood T cell repertoires in COVID-19. The assay was immunoSEQ multiplex PCR, and TCRdb's table has in-frame clones only and misses some. The sample comprises under 250,000 clones, more than 65% of which are singletons, and about 2.3% rests with the top ten. Sequencing was performed on peripheral blood. The receptors were gathered from a woman aged 60 to 75 with acute or convalescent COVID-19.

This clone was observed a handful of times. This chain joins TRBV6-2 or TRBV6-3 and TRBJ2-5, with TRBD1 as a possible D gene (6 bases). The CDR3 runs 13 residues. V was shortened by 6 bases and J by 3 bases, with 11 bases between the two germline ends. Germline CDR1 is MNHEY and CDR2 is SVGEGT. CDR3 region: CASSGYREETQYF. As DNA, the CDR3 is TGTGCCAGCAGCGGATACAGGGAAGAGACCCAGTACTTC.

The chain has TRBV11-2 and TRBJ2-5, with D possibly matching TRBD1 (5 bases). CDR3 size: 14 residues. Germline V CDR1 and CDR2: SGHAT, FQNNGV. Trimming cost V 1 base and J 5 bases, with 11 bases left between them. The CDR3 sequence: CASSLGAGRETQYF. CDR3 DNA sequence: TGTGCCAGCAGCTTAGGGGCAGGGCGCGAGACCCAGTACTTC.

This clone came up a few times. The chain has TRBV2 and TRBJ1-2; D may be TRBD1 (5 bases). Trimming removed 2 bases at V and 5 bases at J, with 9 bases between. Germline lookup yields CDR1 SNHLY and CDR2 FYNNEI. This CDR3 is 13 amino acids long. CDR3 DNA sequence: TGTGCCAGCAGTGAACCAGGGAGGTATGGCTACACCTTC. Its protein is CASSEPGRYGYTF.

V and J are TRBV30 and TRBJ2-3, with D possibly TRBD2 on 6 matching bases. Germline CDR1 reads GTSNPN; CDR2 reads SVGIG (reference sequence). There are 13 residues in the CDR3. V lost 5 bases and J lost 1, with 10 bases in between. The CDR3 DNA reads as TGTGCCTGGGCCGGGGGAGGCACAGATACGCAGTATTTT. Protein sequence: CAWAGGGTDTQYF.

The V gene is TRBV30, the J gene TRBJ1-2; D is ambiguous. The length of the CDR3 is 12 residues. Germline V gene data show CDR1 as GTSNPN and CDR2 as SVGIG (reference sequence). V was clipped by 1 base and J by 5 bases, with 8 bases between them. The CDR3: CAWSGASYGYTF. In DNA, the CDR3 is TGTGCCTGGAGTGGGGCTTCTTATGGCTACACCTTC.

The chain recombines TRBV5-8 with TRBJ1-2; weak D call: TRBD1 (5 bases). Trimming took 1 base from V and 8 from J, leaving 12 bases between them. The CDR3 covers 13 residues. Germline-derived CDR1 and CDR2 are SGHTS and YDEGEE. The CDR3 nucleotides read TGTGCCAGCAGCTTGCTAGGGGTCGGGGGCTACACCTTC. This sequence encodes CASSLLGVGGYTF.

V is TRBV4-2 and J is TRBJ1-2; D remains unclear. CDR3 length: 15 residues. V was clipped by 0 bases and J by 2 bases, with 10 bases between them. CDR1 is LGHNA and CDR2 is YNFKEQ in the germline V gene. The CDR3 reads CASSQDRRQNYGYTF. The CDR3 coding sequence is TGTGCCAGCAGCCAAGATCGGCGGCAGAACTATGGCTACACCTTC.

V usage is TRBV6-4 and J usage is TRBJ2-3; 10 bases map to TRBD1. Germline lookup yields CDR1 MRHNA and CDR2 SNTAGT. V trimming: 5 bases; J trimming: 1 base; junction bases outside the gene matches: 3. The CDR3 has 15 residues. CDR3 sequence: CASSTGTGGTDTQYF. The CDR3 DNA follows: TGTGCCAGCAGTACCGGGACAGGGGGCACAGATACGCAGTATTTT.

Notes on this clone: The same CDR3 can be traced to other DNA sequences in this sample. The gene calls are TRBV5-1 and TRBJ2-3; 10 bases fit TRBD2. The J segment lost 4 bases and the V segment lost 4 bases, leaving 6 bases of the junction unmatched. Germline V CDR1 and CDR2: SGHRS, YFSETQ. The CDR3 extends over 15 amino acids. The CDR3 spells CASSRSGGAPDTQYF. In nucleotides, the CDR3 is TGCGCCAGCAGCAGGAGCGGGGGGGCCCCAGATACGCAGTATTTT.

The CDR3 bases are TGTGCCTGGAGTGGCGGGGTAACCAGCGAAGCTTTCTTT. Translated: CAWSGGVTSEAFF. The gene calls are TRBV30 and TRBJ1-1; D gene ambiguous. The CDR3 loop spans 13 amino acids. CDR1 and CDR2 (germline): GTSNPN, SVGIG (reference sequence). With 1 base removed from V and 8 bases from J, the gap between germline ends came to 14 bases.

This clone was seen more than once but under ten times. V is TRBV19 and J is TRBJ1-1, with TRBD1 matching 9 bases. Germline V CDR1 and CDR2: LNHDA, SQIVND (reference sequence). Unmatched junction bases numbered 8, after V lost 5 bases and J lost 4 bases. The length of the CDR3 is 15 residues. DNA for the CDR3: TGTGCCAGTAGTGTCCAGGACAGGGGCTTCACTGAAGCTTTCTTT. Protein product: CASSVQDRGFTEAFF. The whole variable domain, filled in from reference TRBV19 and TRBJ1-1, reads DGGITQSPKYLFRKEGQNVTLSCEQNLNHDAMYWYRQDPGQGLRLIYYSQIVNDFQKGDIAEGYSVSREKKESFPLTVTSAQKNPTAFYLCASSVQDRGFTEAFFGQGTRLTVV.

The chain employs TRBV19 and TRBJ1-2; D is undetermined. The V and J ends lost 7 bases and 7 bases respectively, with 13 bases between them. The CDR3 extends over 12 amino acids. Germline V gives CDR1 LNHDA, CDR2 SQIVND (reference sequence). The CDR3 is CASTQGGSGYTF. In DNA form, the CDR3 reads TGTGCCAGTACCCAAGGAGGTTCTGGCTACACCTTC.

As for this clone: The same CDR3 also results from other DNA sequences found in this sample. The rearrangement links TRBV19 to TRBJ1-2; 11 nucleotides agree with TRBD1. Germline lookup yields CDR1 LNHDA and CDR2 SQIVND (reference sequence). The ends lost 6 bases at V and 4 bases at J; junction bases unmatched: 4. This CDR3 is 14 amino acids long. The CDR3 here is CASRRTGGVYGYTF. CDR3 nucleotide sequence: TGTGCCAGTAGAAGGACAGGGGGCGTCTATGGCTACACCTTC.

The chain recombines TRBV19 with TRBJ2-2; D may be TRBD2 (6 bases). The V end lost 5 bases, the J end lost 9 bases, and 13 bases lay between the germline ends. This CDR3 is built from 13 residues. Germline values: CDR1 LNHDA, CDR2 SQIVND (reference sequence). The CDR3, as DNA: TGTGCCAGTAGTGACCAGCGGGTCCGGGAGCTGTTTTTT. Translated: CASSDQRVRELFF.